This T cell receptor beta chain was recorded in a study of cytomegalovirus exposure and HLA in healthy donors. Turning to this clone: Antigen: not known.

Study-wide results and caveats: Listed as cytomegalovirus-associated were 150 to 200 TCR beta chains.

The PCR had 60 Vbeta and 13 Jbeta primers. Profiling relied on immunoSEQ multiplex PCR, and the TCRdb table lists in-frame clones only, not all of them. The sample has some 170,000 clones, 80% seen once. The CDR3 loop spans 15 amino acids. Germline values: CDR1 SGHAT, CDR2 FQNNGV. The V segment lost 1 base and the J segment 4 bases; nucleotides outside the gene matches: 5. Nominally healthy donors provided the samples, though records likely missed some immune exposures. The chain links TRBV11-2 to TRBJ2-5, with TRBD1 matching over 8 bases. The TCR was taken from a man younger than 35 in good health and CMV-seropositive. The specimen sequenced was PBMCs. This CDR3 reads CASSLGGRGRETQYF. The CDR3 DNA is TGTGCCAGCAGCTTAGGCGGCAGGGGGCGAGAGACCCAGTACTTC.